Listed below are T cell receptor beta chains from one sample, sequenced in a study of T cell changes during pregnancy in multiple sclerosis. Here immunoSEQ multiplex PCR was the method, and the copy in TCRdb shows in-frame clones only, minus some. The sample yields about 17,000 clones, approximately 85% seen once. Sequences were derived from CD8+ T cells from peripheral blood mononuclear cells, sampled after pregnancy. Receptors were obtained from a female donor in good health, enrolled as a control in a pregnancy study. Both conserved end residues are part of each CDR3. The D gene is left open where the match is weak. Clone size, where shown, is once, few, many, or a class for clones that have expanded.

j_gene | abundance | len | v_gene | d_gene | CDR3aa | CDR3nt
TRBJ2-3 | . | 13 | TRBV10-2 | . | CASLTGDTDTQYF | TGCGCCAGTCTAACCGGGGACACAGATACGCAGTATTTT
TRBJ2-7 | . | 17 | TRBV7-9 | TRBD2 | CASSPRTSDTSSYEQYF | TGTGCCAGCAGCCCCCGGACTAGCGATACGAGCTCCTACGAGCAGTACTTC
TRBJ1-4 | . | 15 | TRBV4-1 | . | CASSQDGVEGEKLFF | TGCGCCAGCAGCCAAGATGGGGTAGAGGGTGAAAAACTGTTTTTT
TRBJ2-7 | . | 14 | TRBV7-9 | TRBD2 | CASSLGAGAGEQYF | TGTGCCAGCAGCTTAGGAGCGGGAGCGGGGGAGCAGTACTTC
TRBJ2-2 | . | 20 | TRBV7-4 | TRBD1 | CASSARRRQGARCSTGELFF | TGTGCCAGCAGCGCACGCCGCCGACAGGGGGCGCGTTGTAGCACCGGGGAGCTGTTTTTT
TRBJ2-5 | . | 13 | TRBV7-7 | TRBD1 | CASSSGTEETQYF | TGTGCTAGCAGCTCGGGGACAGAAGAGACCCAGTACTTC
TRBJ2-3 | once | 14 | TRBV29-1 | TRBD2 | CSVELAGGTDTQYF | TGCAGCGTTGAACTAGCGGGGGGTACAGATACGCAGTATTTT
TRBJ2-3 | . | 16 | TRBV5-1 | . | CASSLDSDGATDTQYF | TGCGCCAGCAGCTTGGATTCTGATGGGGCCACAGATACGCAGTATTTT
TRBJ1-2 | . | 14 | TRBV28 | . | CASSSQGGNYGYTF | TGTGCCAGCAGTTCCCAGGGCGGAAACTATGGCTACACCTTC
TRBJ1-4 | . | 16 | TRBV2 | . | CASTAVMDSSEEKLFF | TGTGCCAGTACAGCAGTGATGGACAGTTCTGAGGAAAAACTGTTTTTT
TRBJ2-3 | . | 15 | TRBV4-2 | TRBD2 | CASSQLAGGPDTQYF | TGTGCCAGCAGCCAACTAGCGGGGGGGCCAGATACGCAGTATTTT
TRBJ2-1 | . | 14 | TRBV2 | . | CASSLDSSYNEQFF | TGTGCCAGCAGTCTCGACAGTTCGTACAATGAGCAGTTCTTC
TRBJ2-7 | . | 17 | TRBV12-2 | . | CASRFQTEAASSYEQYF | TGTGCAAGTCGCTTCCAGACAGAAGCAGCAAGCTCCTACGAGCAGTACTTC
TRBJ1-2 | . | 14 | TRBV28 | . | CASMRTSDFWGYTF | TGTGCCAGCATGAGGACTTCAGATTTTTGGGGCTACACCTTC
TRBJ1-1 | . | 12 | TRBV11-2 | . | CASSLRQGEAFF | TGTGCCAGCAGCTTGAGGCAGGGGGAAGCTTTCTTT
TRBJ2-1 | few | 15 | TRBV6-4 | TRBD2 | CASSEASGGANEQFF | TGTGCCAGCAGTGAAGCTAGCGGGGGGGCCAATGAGCAGTTCTTC
TRBJ2-7 | . | 13 | TRBV5-4 | . | CASSLDSPYEQYF | TGTGCCAGCAGCTTGGACAGCCCATACGAGCAGTACTTC
TRBJ1-3 | few | 16 | TRBV6-1 | . | CASSEAHDSSGNTIYF | TGTGCCAGCAGTGAAGCCCACGACAGCTCTGGAAACACCATATATTTT
TRBJ2-7 | few | 15 | TRBV6-4 | TRBD1 | CASSDSSDRAGEQYF | TGTGCCAGCAGTGACTCGAGTGACAGGGCTGGCGAGCAGTACTTC
TRBJ2-1 | . | 16 | TRBV21-1 | . | CASSKASDLTYNEQFF | TGTGCCAGCAGCAAAGCGAGCGACCTAACCTACAATGAGCAGTTCTTC
TRBJ1-1 | . | 11 | TRBV19 | . | CASGSGWEAFF | TGTGCCAGTGGATCCGGGTGGGAAGCTTTCTTT
TRBJ2-3 | . | 16 | TRBV9 | TRBD2 | CASSPWGGVGTDTQYF | TGTGCCAGCAGCCCGTGGGGGGGAGTGGGCACAGATACGCAGTATTTT
TRBJ1-2 | . | 13 | TRBV27 | TRBD1 | CASRETGLNGYTF | TGTGCCAGCAGGGAGACAGGGTTAAATGGCTACACCTTC
TRBJ2-7 | . | 14 | TRBV7-9 | . | CASSPRIPSYEQYF | TGTGCCAGCAGCCCCCGTATCCCCTCCTACGAGCAGTACTTC
TRBJ2-5 | . | 14 | TRBV5-8 | TRBD1 | CASSHDRGRETQYF | TGTGCCAGCAGTCATGACAGGGGACGTGAGACCCAGTACTTC
TRBJ2-3 | once | 15 | TRBV7-8 | . | CASSSRGFELDTQYF | TGTGCCAGCAGCTCAAGGGGATTCGAGTTAGATACGCAGTATTTT
TRBJ1-5 | . | 15 | TRBV6-6 | TRBD1 | CASSSGTGGYQPQHF | TGTGCCAGCAGTAGCGGAACAGGGGGGTATCAGCCCCAGCATTTT
TRBJ1-1 | few | 18 | TRBV7-9 | TRBD1 | CASSLFPGQGPRSSEAFF | TGTGCCAGCAGCTTATTCCCGGGACAGGGACCCCGTTCCTCCGAAGCTTTCTTT
TRBJ2-7 | . | 15 | TRBV19 | . | CASSIVHRGAYEQYF | TGTGCCAGTAGTATAGTACACCGGGGAGCCTACGAGCAGTACTTC
TRBJ1-5 | . | 15 | TRBV27 | . | CASSLGGYSNQPQHF | TGTGCCAGCAGTTTAGGGGGGTATAGCAATCAGCCCCAGCATTTT
TRBJ2-2 | . | 15 | TRBV5-6 | . | CASSGMTGNTGELFF | TGTGCCAGCAGCGGAATGACTGGAAACACCGGGGAGCTGTTTTTT
TRBJ2-7 | . | 12 | TRBV7-6 | . | CASSSGQYEQYF | TGTGCCAGCAGCTCGGGACAATACGAGCAGTACTTC
TRBJ2-3 | . | 15 | TRBV7-7 | . | CASSLSAGSTDTQYF | TGTGCTAGCAGCTTAAGTGCCGGGAGCACAGATACGCAGTATTTT
TRBJ2-3 | . | 11 | TRBV10-3 | . | CAIRTAGTQYF | TGTGCCATCAGGACGGCGGGTACGCAGTATTTT
TRBJ1-1 | . | 11 | TRBV19 | . | CASTPGTEAFF | TGTGCCAGTACCCCCGGCACTGAAGCTTTCTTT
TRBJ1-1 | few | 16 | TRBV19 | . | CASSIDVGREDTEAFF | TGTGCCAGTAGTATTGACGTCGGGAGGGAGGACACTGAAGCTTTCTTT
TRBJ2-1 | . | 18 | TRBV19 | TRBD1 | CASSIRDRGQSSYNEQFF | TGTGCCAGTAGTATACGTGACAGGGGGCAAAGCTCCTACAATGAGCAGTTCTTC
TRBJ2-6 | . | 17 | TRBV27 | TRBD1 | CASSRGQAFSGANVLTF | TGTGCCAGCAGTCGTGGACAGGCGTTCTCTGGGGCCAACGTCCTGACTTTC
TRBJ1-1 | . | 15 | TRBV4-1 | TRBD1 | CASSQGFGTGPEAFF | TGCGCCAGCAGCCAGGGGTTTGGGACAGGGCCTGAAGCTTTCTTT
TRBJ1-5 | . | 15 | TRBV5-4 | TRBD1 | CASSPDRGRGQPQHF | TGTGCCAGCAGCCCGGACAGGGGAAGGGGCCAGCCCCAGCATTTT
TRBJ2-7 | . | 13 | TRBV6-5 | . | CASSYGGSYEQYF | TGTGCCAGCAGTTACGGCGGCTCCTACGAGCAGTACTTC
TRBJ2-7 | . | 15 | TRBV11-2 | TRBD1 | CASSISRGLSHEQYF | TGTGCCAGCAGCATCAGCAGGGGGCTTTCCCACGAGCAGTACTTC
TRBJ2-7 | . | 14 | TRBV19 | TRBD1 | CASSPTGLGNEQYF | TGTGCCAGTAGTCCGACAGGGTTGGGGAACGAGCAGTACTTC
TRBJ2-5 | . | 19 | TRBV7-9 | . | CASSLETRGVTEYQETQYF | TGTGCCAGCAGCTTAGAGACCAGGGGGGTAACCGAGTACCAAGAGACCCAGTACTTC
TRBJ2-7 | . | 16 | TRBV7-9 | . | CASSSTSRGYSYEQYF | TGTGCCAGCAGCTCAACCTCTCGGGGGTACTCCTACGAGCAGTACTTC
TRBJ1-2 | . | 12 | TRBV30 | . | CAWSVGARGYTF | TGTGCCTGGAGTGTGGGGGCTAGGGGCTACACCTTC